Below, 5 T cell receptor beta chains from the same sample are listed, as sequenced in a study of T cell responses to AZD1222 COVID-19 vaccine. Sequencing was performed with immunoSEQ multiplex PCR; in TCRdb, only in-frame clones are kept and a portion is missing. The table shows 180,000 or so clones, with 70% to 90% occurring only once. Sequencing used peripheral blood, obtained on day 0 of AZD1222 vaccination. These receptors all come from an adult in good health.

The chain combines TRBV5-4 with TRBJ2-5; 12 nucleotides agree with TRBD2. Per germline, CDR1 SGHNT and CDR2 YYREEE (reference sequence). The CDR3 extends over 18 amino acids. V shed 7 bases, J shed 4 bases, and the junction held 17 bases outside the gene matches. The CDR3 protein is CASALQRLAGAGGETQYF. The DNA of the CDR3 is TGTGCCAGCGCGCTTCAGAGACTAGCGGGGGCCGGCGGAGAGACCCAGTACTTC.

This clone has just one count. This chain connects TRBV28 to TRBJ2-7; D is uncertain. This CDR3 has 14 residues. CDR1 MDHEN and CDR2 SYDVKM come from the germline V gene. Trimming took off 6 bases at V and 4 bases at J, with 16 bases between the two ends. The CDR3 DNA is TGTGCCAGCAGCTCCGACGCGGTCCAGTACGAGCAGTACTTC. Translated, it gives CASSSDAVQYEQYF. The full variable domain, rest sourced from reference TRBV28 and TRBJ2-7, is DVKVTQSSRYLVKRTGEKVFLECVQDMDHENMFWYRQDPGLGLRLIYFSYDVKMKEKGDIPEGYSVSREKKERFSLILESASTNQTSMYLCASSSDAVQYEQYFGPGTRLTVT.

This chain joins TRBV7-2 and TRBJ2-7, with D perhaps assigned TRBD1 or TRBD2 (5 bases each). The CDR3 contains 15 residues. The germline CDR1 and CDR2 sequences are SGHTA and FQGNSA. V gave up 2 bases and J gave up 0 bases, with 11 bases separating them. The CDR3: CASSLMAGTSYEQYF. Written as DNA, the CDR3 is TGTGCCAGCAGCTTAATGGCAGGGACCTCCTACGAGCAGTACTTC.

V gene TRBV10-3 combines with J gene TRBJ2-3; 8 nucleotides match TRBD2. Trimming took 6 bases from V and 0 from J; bases not matched to a gene: 8. Per germline, CDR1 ENHRY and CDR2 SYGVKD. This CDR3 contains 16 residues. The CDR3 sequence is CAIRPGGAGSTDTQYF. DNA for the CDR3: TGTGCCATCAGGCCCGGGGGGGCGGGGAGCACAGATACGCAGTATTTT.

This clone showed up just once. This chain joins TRBV6-4 and TRBJ2-1; 8 nucleotides agree with TRBD1. Germline CDR1 MRHNA, CDR2 SNTAGT. The length of the CDR3 is 15 residues. The trim removed 0 bases at V and 3 bases at J, leaving 1 base unmatched. CDR3 sequence: CASSDSQGDYNEQFF. CDR3 sequence (DNA): TGTGCCAGCAGTGACTCACAGGGGGACTACAATGAGCAGTTCTTC.